This T cell receptor (beta chain) was recorded in a study of neurological immune-mediated disorders. CDR1 and CDR2 (germline): SQVTM, ANQGSEA. V was trimmed by 6 bases and J by 0 bases, leaving 8 bases between them. The CDR3 runs to 13 residues. The study built unsorted libraries from 2 million PBMCs kept at -80 C. 5'RACE with 10-nucleotide random UMIs generated the cDNA. TCRdb passed the 5' RACE reads through MiXCR, listing each CDR3 protein once. Of 25,000 to 35,000 distinct CDR3 sequences in the sample, over 3% were seen once. This clonotype was seen at least ten times. J is TRBJ1-4 and V is TRBV29-1, with D hard to call. This TCR was recovered from a woman aged 25 to 39 with multiple sclerosis. Input material: PBMCs. CDR3 residues: CSVIDTTNEKLFF. The CDR3, as DNA: TGCAGCGTAATCGACACAACTAATGAAAAACTGTTTTTT. Filled out from reference TRBV29-1 and TRBJ1-4, the complete variable domain reads SAVISQKPSRDICQRGTSLTIQCQVDSQVTMMFWYRQQPGQSLTLIATANQGSEATYESGFVIDKFPISRPNLTFSTLTVSNMSPEDSSIYLCSVIDTTNEKLFFGSGTQLSVL.